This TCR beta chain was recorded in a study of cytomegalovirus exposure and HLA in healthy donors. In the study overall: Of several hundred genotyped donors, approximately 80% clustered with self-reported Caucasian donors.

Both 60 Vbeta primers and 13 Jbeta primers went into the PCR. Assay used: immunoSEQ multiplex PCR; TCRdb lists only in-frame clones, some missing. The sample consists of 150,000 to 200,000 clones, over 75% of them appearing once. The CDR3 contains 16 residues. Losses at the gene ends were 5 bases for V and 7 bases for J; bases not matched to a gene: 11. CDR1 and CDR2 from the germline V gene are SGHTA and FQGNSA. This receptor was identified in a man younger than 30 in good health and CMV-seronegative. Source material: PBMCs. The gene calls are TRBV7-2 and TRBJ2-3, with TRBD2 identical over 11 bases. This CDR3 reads CASSQDSGGAEYTQYF. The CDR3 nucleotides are TGTGCCAGCAGCCAAGATAGCGGGGGGGCCGAATATACGCAGTATTTT.